The source of this TCR beta chain is a study of shared clonotypes between healthy human individuals. Whole-study findings and limits: Specimens sampled were limited to blood, with tissue repertoires likely differing.

V gave up 2 bases and J gave up 4 bases; unmatched junction bases: 5. Germline values: CDR1 SGDLS, CDR2 YYNGEE. This CDR3 spans 14 amino acids. Some clones are missing from TCRdb's copy, which holds only in-frame ones; the method was immunoSEQ multiplex PCR. The sample includes a few million clones, over 85% of them seen just once. On this clone itself: Its antigen remains unidentified.

Sequencing was carried out using naive CD4+ T cells from PBMCs. Subset denoted: CD45RA+ positively selected. The chain carries TRBV9 and TRBJ1-1, with 7 bases identical to TRBD1. The TCR originated in a man aged 18 to 29 in good health. Some clones in this sample may be carry-over from other donors' samples. The CDR3 sequence is CASSVRGEVTEAFF. CDR3 in DNA: TGTGCCAGCAGCGTCAGGGGGGAGGTCACTGAAGCTTTCTTT.